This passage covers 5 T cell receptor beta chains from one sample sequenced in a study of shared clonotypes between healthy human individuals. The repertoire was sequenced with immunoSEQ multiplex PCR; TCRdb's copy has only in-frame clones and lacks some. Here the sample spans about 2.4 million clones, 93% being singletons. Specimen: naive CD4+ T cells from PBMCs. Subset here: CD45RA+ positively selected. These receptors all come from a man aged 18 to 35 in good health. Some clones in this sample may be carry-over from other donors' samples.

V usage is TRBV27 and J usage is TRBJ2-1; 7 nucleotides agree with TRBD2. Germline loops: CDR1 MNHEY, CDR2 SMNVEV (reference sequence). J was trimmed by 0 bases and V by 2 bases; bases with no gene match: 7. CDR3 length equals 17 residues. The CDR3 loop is CASSLRIRGSSYNEQFF. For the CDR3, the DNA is TGTGCCAGCAGTTTACGGATCCGCGGGAGCTCCTACAATGAGCAGTTCTTC.

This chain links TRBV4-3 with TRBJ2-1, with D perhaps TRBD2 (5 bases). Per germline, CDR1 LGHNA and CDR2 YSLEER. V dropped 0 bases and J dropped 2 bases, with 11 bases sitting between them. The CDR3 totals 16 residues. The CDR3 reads CASSQDLIGTYNEQFF. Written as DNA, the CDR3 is TGCGCCAGCAGCCAAGATCTGATCGGGACCTACAATGAGCAGTTCTTC.

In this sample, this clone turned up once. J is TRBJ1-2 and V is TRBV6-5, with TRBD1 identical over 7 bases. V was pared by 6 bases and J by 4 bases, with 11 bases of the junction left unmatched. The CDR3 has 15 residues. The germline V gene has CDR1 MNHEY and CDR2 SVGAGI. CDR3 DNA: TGTGCCAGCAGACCATTGACAGGGCCGATCTATGGCTACACCTTC. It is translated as CASRPLTGPIYGYTF.

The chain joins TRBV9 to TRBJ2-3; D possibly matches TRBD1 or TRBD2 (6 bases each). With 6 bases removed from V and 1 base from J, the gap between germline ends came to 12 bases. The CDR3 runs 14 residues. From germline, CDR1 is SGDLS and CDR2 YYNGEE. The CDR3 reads CASNRGRGTDTQYF. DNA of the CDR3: TGTGCCAGCAACCGGGGGCGTGGCACAGATACGCAGTATTTT. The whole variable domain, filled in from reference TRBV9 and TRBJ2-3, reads DSGVTQTPKHLITATGQRVTLRCSPRSGDLSVYWYQQSLDQGLQFLIQYYNGEERAKGNILERFSAQQFPDLHSELNLSSLELGDSALYFCASNRGRGTDTQYFGPGTRLTVL.

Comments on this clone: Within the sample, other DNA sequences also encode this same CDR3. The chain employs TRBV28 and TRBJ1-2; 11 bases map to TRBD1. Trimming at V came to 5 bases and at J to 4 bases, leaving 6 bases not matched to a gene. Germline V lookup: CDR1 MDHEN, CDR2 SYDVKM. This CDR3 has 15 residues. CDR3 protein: CASSPRTGGRYGYTF. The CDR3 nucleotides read TGTGCCAGCAGTCCAAGGACAGGGGGCCGCTATGGCTACACCTTC.